This entry describes one TCR beta chain. Repertoires were generated with immunoSEQ multiplex PCR, while TCRdb's copy carries only in-frame clones and drops some. The table includes 300,000 to 350,000 clones, roughly 85% detected once. For recovered donors of Cohort 3, there were two negative PCRs, clearance, or symptom resolution. These data are taken from a study of blood T cell repertoires in COVID-19. The CDR3 is made up of 11 amino acids. The V and J ends lost 6 bases and 7 bases respectively, with 8 bases between them. The source of this sequence is a man aged 25-45 years who had recovered from COVID-19. The sample taken for sequencing was PBMCs or T cells enriched from blood (not recorded which). The chain carries TRBV12-3 or TRBV12-4 and TRBJ2-3; the D is unclear. The DNA for the CDR3 is TGTGCCAGCAGATCTCTAAATACGCAGTATTTT. Its translation is CASRSLNTQYF.